This entry is about one T cell receptor beta chain. The entry originates in a study of CD8 T cells in Susac syndrome. Random hexamers were used to reverse transcribe the RNA input (about 0.5 to 1 ug). Via MiXCR, TCRdb re-called the immunoSEQ multiplex PCR reads, giving one row per CDR3 protein. The table has 200,000 or so distinct CDR3 sequences, approximately 95% seen once. The germline CDR1 and CDR2 sequences are SGHNT and YYREEE (reference sequence). CDR3 length: 14 residues. Trimming took 0 bases from V and 5 from J, leaving 11 bases between them. The sample taken for sequencing was CD4+ T cells from PBMCs. V is TRBV5-4 and J is TRBJ2-5; a possible D gene is TRBD2 (5 bases). The sequence was collected from a human donor with Susac syndrome. The CDR3 bases are TGTGCCAGCAGCTTGGGTGAGGGTGGGGAGACCCAGTACTTC. Translated, it gives CASSLGEGGETQYF.